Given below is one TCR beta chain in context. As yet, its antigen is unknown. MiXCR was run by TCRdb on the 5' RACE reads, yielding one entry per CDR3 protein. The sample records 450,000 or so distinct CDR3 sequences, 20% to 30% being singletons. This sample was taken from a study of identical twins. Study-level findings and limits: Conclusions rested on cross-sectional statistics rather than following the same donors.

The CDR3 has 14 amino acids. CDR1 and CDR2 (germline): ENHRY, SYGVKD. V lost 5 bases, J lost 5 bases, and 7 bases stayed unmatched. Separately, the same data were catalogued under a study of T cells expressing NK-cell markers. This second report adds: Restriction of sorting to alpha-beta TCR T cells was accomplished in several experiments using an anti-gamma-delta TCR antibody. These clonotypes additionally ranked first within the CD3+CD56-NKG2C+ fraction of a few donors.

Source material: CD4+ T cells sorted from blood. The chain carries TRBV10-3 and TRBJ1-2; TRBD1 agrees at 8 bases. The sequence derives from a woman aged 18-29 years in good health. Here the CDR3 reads CAISTTGEEYGYTF. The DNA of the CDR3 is TGTGCCATCAGTACGACAGGGGAGGAATATGGCTACACCTTC.